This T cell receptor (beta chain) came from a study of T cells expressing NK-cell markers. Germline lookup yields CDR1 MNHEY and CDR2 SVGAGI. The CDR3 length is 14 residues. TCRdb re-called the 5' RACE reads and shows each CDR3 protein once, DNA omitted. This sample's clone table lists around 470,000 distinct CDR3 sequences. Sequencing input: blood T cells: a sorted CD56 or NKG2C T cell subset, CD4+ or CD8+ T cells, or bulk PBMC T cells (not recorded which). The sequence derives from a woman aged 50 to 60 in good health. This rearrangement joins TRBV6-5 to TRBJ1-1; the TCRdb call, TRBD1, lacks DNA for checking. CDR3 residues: CASSYVQGAAEAFF.